The 7 T cell receptor beta chains reported below all come from one sample, sequenced in a study of Graves' ophthalmopathy and Graves' hyperthyroidism (dated by TCRdb to the late 2010s). The sequencing machine was an Illumina HiSeq 2000. TCR beta CDR3 regions were amplified from RNA transcripts for repertoire sequencing. A first-round RT-PCR used HTBI primers with the Qiagen OneStep RT-PCR kit, followed by a second-round multiplex PCR, size selection and purification. In-frame beta chains were kept once TCRdb had trimmed the public reads at Q25 with fastp and called clones with MiXCR. For every CDR3 protein sequence, its rows merge into one entry that carries the most common genes and DNA. Across this sample there are about 400,000 distinct CDR3 sequences, with 21% seen only once. Together, the top ten hold under 3% of the sample. Sequencing input: peripheral blood. These receptors were collected from a woman under 30 with stable Graves' hyperthyroidism. Donor details come from another sample of the same person, matched by shared clones.

This clonotype was detected many times. The chain combines TRBV28 with TRBJ2-7, with D maybe TRBD1 (6 bases). This CDR3 comprises 16 residues. Trimming left V 5 bases short and J 0 bases short, with 17 bases between. Germline V gene sequence: CDR1 MDHEN, CDR2 SYDVKM. The CDR3 is CASSPLERTDSYEQYF. Written as DNA, the CDR3 is TGTGCCAGCAGTCCCCTCGAGAGGACAGACTCCTACGAGCAGTACTTC.

This clonotype was detected ten times or more. The CDR3 loop reads CASSHRFPGELFF. The DNA of the CDR3 is TGTGCCAGCAGTCACAGGTTTCCCGGGGAGCTGTTTTTT. The V call is TRBV12-3 or TRBV12-4, the J call TRBJ2-2; a weak D match, TRBD1 (5 bases). V gave up 5 bases and J gave up 6 bases, with 10 bases separating them. The CDR3 has 13 residues.

In its sample, this clonotype was seen many times. The chain links TRBV4-2 to TRBJ1-1; D not resolved. Looked up from germline, CDR1 is LGHNA and CDR2 is YNFKEQ. V lost 0 bases and J 3 bases, leaving 11 bases between the germline ends. The CDR3 is 15 amino acids. CDR3 sequence reads: CASSQDQNWDTEAFF. The CDR3 DNA sequence: TGTGCCAGCAGCCAAGATCAAAACTGGGACACTGAAGCTTTCTTT.

The sample holds many counts of this clonotype. The gene calls are TRBV6-2 or TRBV6-3 and TRBJ1-5; D may be TRBD1 (6 bases). The CDR3 length is 14 residues. Germline assignment: CDR1 MNHEY and CDR2 SVGEGT. Trimming pared 4 bases from V and 5 bases from J, leaving 12 bases between. The CDR3 region has the DNA TGTGCCAGCAGTTTACCCACAGGGTATCAGCCCCAGCATTTT. It translates to CASSLPTGYQPQHF.

CDR3 sequence: CASSYSAQSTEAFF. In DNA form, the CDR3 reads TGTGCCAGCAGTTACTCGGCGCAGAGCACTGAAGCTTTCTTT. The chain is built from TRBV6-2 or TRBV6-3 and TRBJ1-1; D gene uncertain. Trimming pared 0 bases from V and 4 bases from J, leaving 9 bases between. CDR1 is MNHEY, CDR2 SVGEGT, per germline. The CDR3 spans 14 residues.

There are many counts of this clonotype. This chain uses TRBV11-2 with TRBJ1-3; perhaps TRBD1 as D (5 bases). V was clipped by 5 bases and J by 2 bases, with 16 bases between them. The germline V gene encodes CDR1 SGHAT and CDR2 FQNNGV. The CDR3 length is 16 residues. In nucleotides, the CDR3 is TGTGCCAGCAGCCCGCTGGGGCCGAACACTGGAAACACCATATATTTT. It encodes CASSPLGPNTGNTIYF.

This clonotype was observed at least ten times. The chain recombines TRBV7-8 with TRBJ2-7; 7 nucleotides line up with TRBD1. This CDR3 has 15 amino acids. The junction had 8 bases not matched to a gene; V was cut back by 3 bases and J by 3 bases. Germline V gene data show CDR1 as SGHVS and CDR2 as FQNEAQ. This chain's CDR3 is CASSLSGTAHYEQYF. The DNA of the CDR3 is TGTGCCAGCAGCTTGTCCGGGACAGCCCACTACGAGCAGTACTTC.